A single T cell receptor (beta chain) is shown here with its context. The sample comes from a study of T cells in lung cancer brain metastases. Per the germline V gene, CDR1 is SGHVS and CDR2 is FNYEAQ. The CDR3 contains 14 residues. V was pared by 1 base and J by 2 bases, with 8 bases between. Data came from immunoSEQ multiplex PCR; TCRdb stores just in-frame clones and leaves some out. The table has around 5,600 clones, 75% to 90% seen once; the top ten hold 6.2%. This receptor was obtained from a man aged 50 or older with non-small cell lung cancer that had spread to the brain. Sample: tumor tissue from a brain metastasis. V usage is TRBV7-6 and J usage is TRBJ1-1; D unresolved. The CDR3 spells CASSLGQLNTEAFF. The CDR3 DNA is TGTGCCAGCAGCTTAGGGCAGCTAAACACTGAAGCTTTCTTT.